Listed below are T cell receptor beta chains from one sample, sequenced in a study of blood T cell repertoires in COVID-19. Assay used: immunoSEQ multiplex PCR; TCRdb lists only in-frame clones, some missing. The data hold a few hundred thousand clones, with roughly 84% observed a single time. Material: peripheral blood. The receptors here all came from an elderly woman with acute or convalescent COVID-19. Each CDR3 is given with its conserved first and last residue. Fields, in order: D gene, clone size, J gene, V gene, CDR3 DNA, CDR3 protein. D genes are given only for firm matches. The size field is filled for only some rows; it gives once, few, many or a size class.

D gene: TRBD1
clone size: few
J gene: TRBJ1-4
V gene: TRBV11-2
CDR3 DNA: TGTGCCAGCAGCCAACGGGCAGGGGGGGAAAAACTGTTTTTT
CDR3 protein: CASSQRAGGEKLFF

D gene: -
clone size: -
J gene: TRBJ1-2
V gene: TRBV11-2
CDR3 DNA: TGTGCCAGCAGCGAGGAGGGCTATGGCTACACCTTC
CDR3 protein: CASSEEGYGYTF

D gene: -
clone size: -
J gene: TRBJ1-1
V gene: TRBV7-3
CDR3 DNA: TGTGCCAGCAGTATGGGGGCTAACACTGAAGCTTTCTTT
CDR3 protein: CASSMGANTEAFF

D gene: TRBD2
clone size: -
J gene: TRBJ2-1
V gene: TRBV19
CDR3 DNA: TGTGCCAGTAGTATCAGCGGGGGGCCGGTTGAGCAGTTCTTC
CDR3 protein: CASSISGGPVEQFF

D gene: -
clone size: -
J gene: TRBJ1-2
V gene: TRBV5-4
CDR3 DNA: TGTGCCAGCAGCGTACCCCCGACAGGTGTTGGCTACACCTTC
CDR3 protein: CASSVPPTGVGYTF

D gene: -
clone size: few
J gene: TRBJ1-4
V gene: TRBV5-1
CDR3 DNA: TGCGCCAGCAGCTGGGGGAGGGGGAATGAAAAACTGTTTTTT
CDR3 protein: CASSWGRGNEKLFF

D gene: TRBD1
clone size: few
J gene: TRBJ1-3
V gene: TRBV7-2
CDR3 DNA: TGTGCCAGCAGCTTTGCAGGGGGAGGTGGAAACACCATATATTTT
CDR3 protein: CASSFAGGGGNTIYF

D gene: -
clone size: -
J gene: TRBJ1-4
V gene: TRBV7-2
CDR3 DNA: TGTGCCAGCAGCGATTACCAGGGAGGGACCCTCGGGGAAAAACTGTTTTTT
CDR3 protein: CASSDYQGGTLGEKLFF

D gene: TRBD1
clone size: -
J gene: TRBJ2-7
V gene: TRBV5-1
CDR3 DNA: TGCGCCAGCAGCCCGGGACAGGGTATTTACGAGCAGTACTTC
CDR3 protein: CASSPGQGIYEQYF

D gene: -
clone size: -
J gene: TRBJ2-3
V gene: TRBV24-1
CDR3 DNA: TGTGCCACCAGTGACCCTGGGAGGCTAGGCACAGATACGCAGTATTTT
CDR3 protein: CATSDPGRLGTDTQYF

D gene: TRBD2
clone size: -
J gene: TRBJ2-3
V gene: TRBV3-1/TRBV3-2
CDR3 DNA: TGTGCCTCACAAGGCCAGGGACTAGCGGGCCTAAGGGATACGCAGTATTTT
CDR3 protein: CASQGQGLAGLRDTQYF

D gene: -
clone size: -
J gene: TRBJ1-2
V gene: TRBV7-9
CDR3 DNA: TGTGCCAGCAGCTTGGAGGGCCGCTATGGCTACACCTTC
CDR3 protein: CASSLEGRYGYTF

D gene: -
clone size: -
J gene: TRBJ1-3
V gene: TRBV19
CDR3 DNA: TGTGCCAGTATTGAGGAGCGTACTGGAAACACCATATATTTT
CDR3 protein: CASIEERTGNTIYF

D gene: -
clone size: -
J gene: TRBJ2-1
V gene: TRBV18
CDR3 DNA: TGTGCCAGCTCACCACCTACAGGGTCGGAAATCTACAATGAGCAGTTCTTC
CDR3 protein: CASSPPTGSEIYNEQFF

D gene: -
clone size: -
J gene: TRBJ1-2
V gene: TRBV19
CDR3 DNA: TGTGCCAGTTACGCCTCCCGGGACACAGCTAACTATGGCTACACCTTC
CDR3 protein: CASYASRDTANYGYTF

D gene: -
clone size: -
J gene: TRBJ2-3
V gene: TRBV9
CDR3 DNA: TGTGCCAGCAGCCTCCGTGCAGGCACAGATACGCAGTATTTT
CDR3 protein: CASSLRAGTDTQYF

D gene: -
clone size: -
J gene: TRBJ1-1
V gene: TRBV2
CDR3 DNA: TGTGCCAGCAGGGATAATACAGGGAACACTGAAGCTTTCTTT
CDR3 protein: CASRDNTGNTEAFF

D gene: TRBD2
clone size: -
J gene: TRBJ2-3
V gene: TRBV4-3
CDR3 DNA: TGCGCCAGCAGCCTGTCCGGGACTAGCGGAGATACGCAGTATTTT
CDR3 protein: CASSLSGTSGDTQYF

D gene: -
clone size: few
J gene: TRBJ1-3
V gene: TRBV11-2
CDR3 DNA: TGTGCCAGCAGAAGAGGAGGGGCAGGGAGCGGAAACACCATATATTTT
CDR3 protein: CASRRGGAGSGNTIYF

D gene: -
clone size: -
J gene: TRBJ2-7
V gene: TRBV20-1
CDR3 DNA: TGCAGTGCTAGAGGTCACTACGAGCAGTACTTC
CDR3 protein: CSARGHYEQYF

D gene: -
clone size: -
J gene: TRBJ2-1
V gene: TRBV5-4
CDR3 DNA: TGTGCCAGCAGCTGGGACACCTACAATGAGCAGTTCTTC
CDR3 protein: CASSWDTYNEQFF

D gene: -
clone size: -
J gene: TRBJ1-1
V gene: TRBV12-3/TRBV12-4
CDR3 DNA: TGTGCCAGTCGGTACAGGGTGAACACTGAAGCTTTCTTT
CDR3 protein: CASRYRVNTEAFF

D gene: TRBD1
clone size: -
J gene: TRBJ1-5
V gene: TRBV18
CDR3 DNA: TGTGCCAGCTCACCTCGAGGACAGGGACATCAGCCCCAGCATTTT
CDR3 protein: CASSPRGQGHQPQHF